The 4 T cell receptor beta chains in this list originate from one sample, sequenced in a study of T cell responses to AZD1222 COVID-19 vaccine (dated by TCRdb to about 2021). This sample's time point label indicates: baseline before first vaccination. Receptor amplification or capture employed the immunoSEQ multiplex PCR assay. TCRdb stores this immuneACCESS table with in-frame sequences only. Part of the clones is absent; in the studies checked, under half of the shortfall reflects unresolved V genes, and no reason is known for the rest. The sample data list some 150,000 clones, and 70% to 90% of these were observed just once. In total, the top ten clones hold around 3% of the sample. Sequencing was performed on peripheral blood, taken on day 0 of AZD1222 vaccination. The receptors come from an adult in good health.

The chain links TRBV29-1 to TRBJ2-1; D is undetermined. The CDR3 has 14 amino acids. Trimming stripped 4 bases from V and 0 bases from J, with 10 bases between. Germline assignment: CDR1 SQVTM and CDR2 ANQGSEA. CDR3 sequence (DNA): TGCAGCGTTGTCTACCCCGACTCCTACAATGAGCAGTTCTTC. This codes for CSVVYPDSYNEQFF.

The chain is built from TRBV15 and TRBJ2-7; D gene ambiguous. The V gene's germline CDR1 is LNHNV and CDR2 YYDKDF (reference sequence). The V end lost 1 base, the J end lost 3 bases, and 13 bases lay between the germline ends. The CDR3 totals 15 residues. This chain's CDR3 is CATSRGFASLYEQYF. For the CDR3, the DNA is TGTGCCACCAGCAGAGGGTTTGCTTCGCTCTACGAGCAGTACTTC. Filled out from reference TRBV15 and TRBJ2-7, the complete variable domain reads DAMVIQNPRYQVTQFGKPVTLSCSQTLNHNVMYWYQQKSSQAPKLLFHYYDKDFNNEADTPDNFQSRRPNTSFCFLDIRSPGLGDTAMYLCATSRGFASLYEQYFGPGTRLTVT.

J is TRBJ1-3 and V is TRBV6-5; D unresolved. The CDR3 extends over 15 amino acids. V was pared by 9 bases and J by 0 bases, with 15 bases between. Germline CDR1 MNHEY, CDR2 SVGAGI. The CDR3 DNA follows: TGTGCCAGTACTAGGCATCCGAACTCTGGAAACACCATATATTTT. This sequence encodes CASTRHPNSGNTIYF.

This clone was counted a few times. The chain employs TRBV4-3 and TRBJ1-2, with 8 positions matching TRBD1. The germline gives CDR1 LGHNA, CDR2 YSLEER. This CDR3 is 16 amino acids long. Trimming removed 3 bases from V and 3 bases from J; junction bases left unmatched: 9. CDR3: CASSHTHGQGDYGYTF. CDR3 in DNA: TGCGCCAGCAGCCATACCCACGGACAGGGCGACTATGGCTACACCTTC.